This is a list of T cell receptor beta chains from one sample in a study of shared clonotypes between healthy human individuals. Repertoires were generated with immunoSEQ multiplex PCR, while TCRdb's copy carries only in-frame clones and drops some. The sample records about 1.5 million clones, roughly 96% being singletons. The material sequenced was naive CD4+ T cells sorted from blood. These receptors were taken from a young man in good health. Each CDR3 is given with its conserved first and last residue. D genes are given only for firm matches.

len | d_gene | v_gene | CDR3aa
12 | . | TRBV6-5 | CATGAITDTQYF
15 | . | TRBV5-6 | CASRAGRAIYYEQYF
15 | . | TRBV7-2 | CASSLVPGMNTEAFF
16 | . | TRBV7-6 | CASSLGFGEGSTEAFF
10 | . | TRBV5-5 | CASSNNEQFF
14 | . | TRBV5-4 | CASSYDSFGETQYF
16 | TRBD1 | TRBV5-1 | CASSAGQGGNQETQYF
16 | TRBD1 | TRBV5-6 | CASSLNDRGFTDTQYF
14 | . | TRBV7-2 | CASCEGSYQETQYF
16 | . | TRBV5-6 | CASSSKWVTSDTEAFF
17 | . | TRBV28 | CASLRFGAVDFNYGYTF
14 | . | TRBV29-1 | CSVDGATTPNEQFF